These 10 T cell receptor beta chains were sequenced from one sample in a study of cytomegalovirus exposure and HLA in healthy donors. Measured with immunoSEQ multiplex PCR; TCRdb has only the in-frame clones, and not every one. This table holds about 160,000 clones, around 96% found once. Sequencing input: PBMCs. These receptors came from a woman between 18 and 29 years old in good health and CMV-seronegative.

The rearrangement joins TRBV7-6 to TRBJ2-1; maybe TRBD1 (6 bases). The V end lost 5 bases, the J end lost 6 bases, and 14 bases lay between the germline ends. Per the germline V gene, CDR1 is SGHVS and CDR2 is FNYEAQ. The CDR3 covers 14 residues. CDR3 sequence (DNA): TGTGCCAGCAGCCTCCAAGACAGGCTCAATGAGCAGTTCTTC. It encodes CASSLQDRLNEQFF. The whole variable domain, filled in from reference TRBV7-6 and TRBJ2-1, reads GAGVSQSPRYKVTKRGQDVALRCDPISGHVSLYWYRQALGQGPEFLTYFNYEAQQDKSGLPNDRFSAERPEGSISTLTIQRTEQRDSAMYRCASSLQDRLNEQFFGPGTRLTVL.

The J gene is TRBJ1-4, the V gene TRBV4-1; 8 bases line up with TRBD1. J lost 2 bases, V lost 5 bases, and 4 bases had no gene match. This CDR3 spans 15 amino acids. Germline assignment: CDR1 MGHRA and CDR2 YSYEKL. The chain's CDR3 is CASSDHRGTNEKLFF. CDR3 nucleotide sequence: TGCGCCAGCAGCGACCACAGGGGGACTAATGAAAAACTGTTTTTT.

This chain connects TRBV6-4 to TRBJ2-2; D remains ambiguous. The CDR3 has 14 amino acids. Per the germline V gene, CDR1 is MRHNA and CDR2 is SNTAGT. Trimming cost V 6 bases and J 1 base, with 9 bases left between them. The CDR3, as DNA: TGTGCCAGCAGAGTACAGTTGAACACCGGGGAGCTGTTTTTT. Translating gives CASRVQLNTGELFF.

The genes are TRBV7-2 and TRBJ2-4; perhaps TRBD2 as D (5 bases). Deletions cut 5 bases from V and 16 bases from J, with 21 bases between. There are 13 residues in the CDR3. Germline V gene lookup returns CDR1 SGHTA and CDR2 FQGNSA. CDR3 coding DNA: TGTGCCAGCAGCCCGCCCCGGGAAGGGCCTCAATACTTC. Its translation: CASSPPREGPQYF.

The V gene is TRBV4-3, the J gene TRBJ1-2; TRBD1 might be the D (5 bases). Germline-derived CDR1 and CDR2 are LGHNA and YSLEER. Trimming cost V 1 base and J 6 bases, with 12 bases left between them. The CDR3 has 14 amino acids. In DNA, the CDR3 is TGCGCCAGCAGCCAAGTGCAGGGAACCCATGGCTACACCTTC. Translation: CASSQVQGTHGYTF.

This chain links TRBV4-2 with TRBJ2-1; 14 nucleotides align to TRBD2. CDR3 size: 21 residues. V lost 4 bases and J lost 2; bases outside the gene matches: 16. The V gene's germline CDR1 is LGHNA and CDR2 YNFKEQ. The CDR3 nucleotides are TGTGCCAGCAGCCGCCAAAAAGGGAGACTAGCGGGGGGGCTAGCCTACAATGAGCAGTTCTTC. It codes for CASSRQKGRLAGGLAYNEQFF.

V is TRBV19 and J is TRBJ2-5; TRBD2 matches 8 bases. The CDR3 totals 17 residues. CDR1 LNHDA and CDR2 SQIVND come from the germline V gene (reference sequence). J gave up 0 bases and V 3 bases, and 9 bases lay outside the gene matches. The CDR3 nucleotides are TGTGCCAGTAGTATTGCCAGCGGGGGCCCGAACCAAGAGACCCAGTACTTC. Amino acid sequence: CASSIASGGPNQETQYF.

The chain joins TRBV27 to TRBJ2-7; 9 bases match TRBD2. V lost 8 bases to trimming and J lost 1 base; unmatched junction nucleotides: 9. This CDR3 contains 15 residues. Germline lookup yields CDR1 MNHEY and CDR2 SMNVEV (reference sequence). The CDR3 sequence is CASSWRGGPSYEQYF. CDR3 DNA: TGTGCCAGCTCTTGGCGGGGGGGGCCTTCCTACGAGCAGTACTTC.

The chain links TRBV15 to TRBJ1-2, with a weak D call TRBD1 (6 bases). The ends were cut back, 5 bases at V and 5 bases at J, with 15 bases in the middle. The CDR3 length is 14 residues. Germline CDR1 reads LNHNV; CDR2 reads YYDKDF (reference sequence). The CDR3 sequence is CATSPKTRGYGYTF. CDR3 DNA sequence: TGTGCCACCAGCCCCAAGACCAGGGGTTATGGCTACACCTTC.

This chain connects TRBV5-4 to TRBJ2-3; 7 bases align to TRBD2. The CDR3 has 18 residues. V trimming: 0 bases; J trimming: 0 bases; junction bases outside the gene matches: 10. Germline lookup yields CDR1 SGHNT and CDR2 YYREEE (reference sequence). The CDR3 protein is CASSLGARASGSTDTQYF. In DNA form, the CDR3 reads TGTGCCAGCAGCTTGGGAGCGCGGGCTAGCGGTAGCACAGATACGCAGTATTTT.